Below, 23 T cell receptor beta chains from the same sample are listed, as sequenced in a study of blood T cell repertoires in COVID-19. This table comes from immunoSEQ multiplex PCR, and its TCRdb copy is limited to in-frame clones, with some not included. The table has tens of thousands of clones, roughly four fifths seen once; the top ten hold about 7%. Sequenced material: peripheral blood. The receptors originated from a man aged 45-65 years with active or convalescent COVID-19.

This rearrangement joins TRBV2 to TRBJ1-5; the match to TRBD1 covers 10 bases. CDR1 and CDR2 from the germline V gene are SNHLY and FYNNEI. Germline trimming cut 7 bases from V and 5 bases from J; bases unmatched to any gene: 5. The length of the CDR3 is 14 residues. The CDR3 is CASTSGTGDQPQHF. CDR3 bases: TGTGCCAGCACTTCCGGGACAGGGGATCAGCCCCAGCATTTT.

This clone is a singleton in its sample. The chain uses TRBV25-1 and TRBJ2-3; 11 bases match TRBD2. The CDR3 is 13 amino acids. In germline, CDR1 is MGHDK, CDR2 SYGVNS. V lost 9 bases, J lost 3 bases, and 2 bases stayed unmatched. The CDR3 region is CASRLAGTDTQYF. The CDR3 DNA reads TGTGCCAGTCGACTAGCGGGAACAGATACGCAGTATTTT.

There are a few counts of this clone. The chain uses TRBV5-1 and TRBJ1-6; TRBD1 agrees at 12 bases. V shed 3 bases and J 7 bases; nucleotides not matched to a gene: 2. The CDR3 totals 15 residues. Germline V lookup: CDR1 SGHRS, CDR2 YFSETQ. As DNA, the CDR3 is TGCGCCAGCAGCTGGGGACAGGGGGCCAATTCACCCCTCCACTTT. Translating gives CASSWGQGANSPLHF.

This rearrangement joins TRBV11-2 to TRBJ2-2; perhaps TRBD1 as D (5 bases). This CDR3 is 16 amino acids long. Trimming removed 1 base at V and 2 bases at J, with 11 bases between. Per germline, CDR1 SGHAT and CDR2 FQNNGV. CDR3 amino acids: CASSLVAGLNTGELFF. Written as DNA, the CDR3 is TGTGCCAGCAGCTTAGTGGCAGGGCTTAACACCGGGGAGCTGTTTTTT. Filled out from reference TRBV11-2 and TRBJ2-2, the complete variable domain reads EAGVAQSPRYKIIEKRQSVAFWCNPISGHATLYWYQQILGQGPKLLIQFQNNGVVDDSQLPKDRFSAERLKGVDSTLKIQPAKLEDSAVYLCASSLVAGLNTGELFFGEGSRLTVL.

V and J are TRBV3-1 (or the pseudogene TRBV3-2) and TRBJ1-2; 7 bases agree with TRBD1. Germline CDR1 LGHDT, CDR2 YNNKEL (reference sequence). The length of the CDR3 is 15 residues. V shed 4 bases, J shed 2 bases, and the junction held 7 bases outside the gene matches. The CDR3 bases are TGTGCCAGCAGCCCGGACCCGGGACAGAACTATGGCTACACCTTC. Its protein is CASSPDPGQNYGYTF.

Only a few counts were recorded for this clone. The rearrangement joins TRBV5-4 to TRBJ2-7, with 7 bases identical to TRBD1. Losses at the gene ends were 4 bases for V and 3 bases for J; bases not matched to a gene: 7. The V gene's germline CDR1 is SGHNT and CDR2 YYREEE (reference sequence). The CDR3 has 14 amino acids. Here the CDR3 DNA reads TGTGCCAGCAGCACGACAGGGAGTAACTACGAGCAGTACGTC. Residues: CASSTTGSNYEQYV.

The chain carries TRBV28 and TRBJ2-1; 10 nucleotides agree with TRBD2. V gave up 6 bases and J gave up 10 bases; unmatched junction bases: 15. The CDR3 consists of 16 residues. Germline CDR1 MDHEN, CDR2 SYDVKM. The CDR3 here is CASSSLRVAGGPEQFF. CDR3 DNA: TGTGCCAGCAGCTCCCTAAGGGTAGCGGGGGGCCCAGAGCAGTTCTTC.

This chain uses TRBV10-3 with TRBJ2-2; D perhaps matches TRBD1 (6 bases). Between the trimmed V and J ends, which lost 8 bases and 4 bases, there was a span of 14 bases. The CDR3 is made up of 14 amino acids. Germline V gives CDR1 ENHRY, CDR2 SYGVKD. CDR3 loop: CAIGTGSITGELFF. Written as DNA, the CDR3 is TGTGCCATCGGAACAGGGAGTATCACCGGGGAGCTGTTTTTT.

The rearrangement joins TRBV6-5 to TRBJ1-2, with D uncertain. The CDR3 length is 14 residues. The ends were cut back, 0 bases at V and 2 bases at J, with 7 bases in the middle. Germline lookup yields CDR1 MNHEY and CDR2 SVGAGI. CDR3 sequence reads: CASSYSPGNYGYTF. CDR3 bases: TGTGCCAGCAGTTACTCCCCCGGGAACTATGGCTACACCTTC.

V gene TRBV6-2 or TRBV6-3 combines with J gene TRBJ2-7; 14 nucleotides align to TRBD2. This CDR3 has 18 residues. After removal of 5 bases from V and 4 bases from J, the junction contained 13 bases not matched to a gene. Germline V gives CDR1 MNHEY, CDR2 SVGEGT. The CDR3 DNA is TGTGCCAGCAGTCTAGGACTAGCGGGGGGCCGCCTCTCGTACGAGCAGTACGTC. Amino acid sequence: CASSLGLAGGRLSYEQYV.

The chain joins TRBV5-5 to TRBJ1-5, with D unclear. V was clipped by 2 bases and J by 1 base, with 13 bases between them. CDR1 is SGHKS and CDR2 is YYEKEE in the germline V gene (reference sequence). This CDR3 has 16 amino acids. CDR3 loop: CASSFVAGVSNQPQHF. Here the CDR3 DNA reads TGTGCCAGCAGCTTCGTTGCCGGGGTGAGCAATCAGCCCCAGCATTTT.

J is TRBJ2-2 and V is TRBV24-1, with TRBD1 matching 9 bases. Germline V gives CDR1 KGHDR, CDR2 SFDVKD. CDR3 size: 18 residues. V dropped 0 bases and J dropped 6; count of bases not matched to a gene: 10. The CDR3, as DNA: TGTGCCACCAGTGATTTGCGGACAGGGGCGAGCGATGCCGGGGAGCTGTTTTTT. Translating gives CATSDLRTGASDAGELFF.

The chain has TRBV2 and TRBJ2-6; TRBD2 is a possible D gene (6 bases). The V end lost 7 bases, the J end lost 2 bases, and 12 bases lay between the germline ends. Germline lookup yields CDR1 SNHLY and CDR2 FYNNEI. There are 15 residues in the CDR3. As DNA, the CDR3 is TGTGCCAGCACCGAACGCGGGGCTGGGGCCAACGTCCTGACTTTC. Amino acids: CASTERGAGANVLTF. The full variable domain, completed using reference TRBV2 and TRBJ2-6, is EPEVTQTPSHQVTQMGQEVILRCVPISNHLYFYWYRQILGQKVEFLVSFYNNEISEKSEIFDDQFSVERPDGSNFTLKIRSTKLEDSAMYFCASTERGAGANVLTFGAGSRLTVL.

This chain connects TRBV27 to TRBJ1-5, with 7 bases matching TRBD1. Trimming took 2 bases from V and 4 from J; bases not matched to a gene: 5. The CDR3 has 15 residues. CDR1 is MNHEY and CDR2 is SMNVEV in the germline V gene (reference sequence). CDR3 amino acids: CASSLKDRSNQPQHF. CDR3 sequence (DNA): TGTGCCAGCAGTTTAAAGGACAGGAGTAATCAGCCCCAGCATTTT.

The chain carries TRBV5-1 and TRBJ1-1; TRBD1 might be the D (5 bases). The germline V gene encodes CDR1 SGHRS and CDR2 YFSETQ. The CDR3 runs to 13 residues. V was pared by 1 base and J by 5 bases, with 9 bases between. CDR3 bases: TGCGCCAGCAGCTTGTCAGGGAAAACTGAAGCTTTCTTT. The encoded protein is CASSLSGKTEAFF.

J is TRBJ1-4 and V is TRBV18; 10 bases match TRBD1. The V and J ends lost 3 bases and 0 bases, in that order; junction bases with no gene match: 4. The CDR3 extends over 17 amino acids. Germline assignment: CDR1 KGHSH and CDR2 LQKENI. CDR3: CASSPRQGASTNEKLFF. The CDR3 DNA reads as TGTGCCAGCTCACCTAGACAGGGGGCTTCAACTAATGAAAAACTGTTTTTT.

The chain links TRBV7-6 to TRBJ2-3, with TRBD1 as a possible D gene (7 bases). Germline CDR1 SGHVS, CDR2 FNYEAQ. This CDR3 contains 15 residues. Trimming removed 1 base from V and 4 bases from J, with 12 bases in between. CDR3 sequence: CASSLGQGGSDTQYF. In DNA, the CDR3 is TGTGCCAGCAGCTTAGGGCAGGGGGGCTCAGATACGCAGTATTTT.

The J gene is TRBJ2-7, the V gene TRBV6-1; D is uncertain. CDR1 MNHNS and CDR2 SASEGT come from the germline V gene. The CDR3 is made up of 12 amino acids. V lost 3 bases and J 8 bases, leaving 11 bases between the germline ends. The DNA for the CDR3 is TGTGCCAGCAGTGAGCGGATGGCCCAGCAGTACTTC. It encodes CASSERMAQQYF.

This clone was seen a few times. The rearrangement uses TRBV18 and TRBJ1-6; D is perhaps TRBD1 (5 bases). V lost 3 bases and J lost 5, with 17 bases in between. This CDR3 has 17 residues. Looked up from germline, CDR1 is KGHSH and CDR2 is LQKENI. The CDR3 DNA follows: TGTGCCAGCTCACCCTTTAAAACAGGAGCACATAATTCACCCCTCCACTTT. Translating gives CASSPFKTGAHNSPLHF.

This chain joins TRBV11-3 and TRBJ2-1; TRBD2 matches at 7 bases. V was clipped by 0 bases and J by 8 bases; unmatched bases: 1. Germline values: CDR1 SGHNT, CDR2 YENEEA. The length of the CDR3 is 13 residues. The CDR3 sequence: CASSLEGGDEQFF. For the CDR3, the DNA is TGTGCCAGCAGCTTAGAGGGGGGGGATGAGCAGTTCTTC. The full variable domain, its missing parts supplied by reference TRBV11-3 and TRBJ2-1, is EAGVVQSPRYKIIEKKQPVAFWCNPISGHNTLYWYLQNLGQGPELLIRYENEEAVDDSQLPKDRFSAERLKGVDSTLKIQPAELGDSAVYLCASSLEGGDEQFFGPGTRLTVL.

V usage is TRBV5-4 and J usage is TRBJ2-5, with 14 nucleotides matching TRBD2. This CDR3 has 15 residues. V lost 9 bases and J lost 5; bases outside the gene matches: 9. Looked up from germline, CDR1 is SGHNT and CDR2 is YYREEE (reference sequence). CDR3 in DNA: TGTGCCACCCTCCGGACTAGCGGGGGGCTGGAGACCCAGTACTTC. Protein sequence: CATLRTSGGLETQYF.

This chain links TRBV6-1 with TRBJ1-4; 8 nucleotides line up with TRBD1. Trimming took 0 bases from V and 8 from J; bases not matched to a gene: 5. The CDR3 is made up of 15 amino acids. From germline, CDR1 is MNHNS and CDR2 SASEGT. CDR3 nucleotide sequence: TGTGCCAGCAGTGAAGCAGGACAGGGATACGAAAAACTGTTTTTT. This translates into CASSEAGQGYEKLFF.

In this sample, this clone turned up a few times. This sequence joins TRBV7-9 and TRBJ1-6; TRBD1 agrees at 10 bases. CDR3 length equals 17 residues. The germline CDR1 and CDR2 sequences are SEHNR and FQNEAQ (reference sequence). J gave up 9 bases and V 5 bases, and 13 bases lay outside the gene matches. The CDR3 protein is CASSTPGTGAATSPLHF. The CDR3 DNA is TGTGCCAGCAGCACTCCCGGGACAGGGGCCGCTACTTCACCCCTCCACTTT.